Presented here are 32 T cell receptor beta chains from one specimen sequenced in a study of identical twins. TCRdb reprocessed the 5' RACE reads via MiXCR and lists one record per CDR3 protein. The data hold 570,000 or so distinct CDR3 sequences, with approximately 9.6% observed a single time. This same sample was also part of a study on yellow fever vaccine responses in identical twins.

The sequencing input was PBMCs. These TCRs come from a woman between 18 and 29 years old in good health.

This clonotype was detected many times. The CDR3 coding sequence is TGTGCCAGCAGCAAAGGAATTGGGCTGGGACAGGACGTCTATGGCTACACCTTC. Translated, it gives CASSKGIGLGQDVYGYTF. The chain is built from TRBV3-1 and TRBJ1-2, with 8 nucleotides matching TRBD1. Germline-derived CDR1 and CDR2 are LGHDT and YNNKEL (reference sequence). V lost 5 bases to trimming and J lost 4 bases; unmatched junction nucleotides: 18. The CDR3 is 18 amino acids.

In this sample, this clonotype turned up a few times. The V and J genes are TRBV12-3 or TRBV12-4 and TRBJ2-2; TRBD2 is a possible D gene (6 bases). This CDR3 contains 16 residues. V was pared by 7 bases and J by 4 bases, with 19 bases between. CDR3 DNA: TGTGCCAGCAACTCCGGGGAGCGGGTGCCCACCGGGGAGCTGTTTTTT. This encodes CASNSGERVPTGELFF.

This clonotype has more than one count but fewer than ten. The V and J genes are TRBV10-3 and TRBJ2-1; 10 bases match TRBD2. The CDR3 has 17 residues. The V gene's germline CDR1 is ENHRY and CDR2 SYGVKD. V gave up 8 bases and J gave up 5 bases; unmatched junction bases: 15. This CDR3 is CAIQSGRAVFSDNEQFF. In DNA, the CDR3 is TGTGCCATCCAAAGCGGGAGGGCCGTATTTTCCGACAATGAGCAGTTCTTC.

This clonotype has just a few counts. The J gene is TRBJ2-7, the V gene TRBV4-3; 8 bases match TRBD2. Germline V gives CDR1 LGHNA, CDR2 YSLEER. The V segment lost 1 base and the J segment 5 bases; nucleotides outside the gene matches: 19. The CDR3 is 19 amino acids. For the CDR3, the DNA is TGCGCCAGCAGCCAAGGGGCGACGGGAGGGACGCCTGACTATAACGAGCAGTACTTC. Translating it yields CASSQGATGGTPDYNEQYF.

This clonotype occurred many times. V gene TRBV6-1 combines with J gene TRBJ1-1; weak D call: TRBD1 (5 bases). With 5 bases removed from V and 3 bases from J, the gap between germline ends came to 19 bases. This CDR3 comprises 16 residues. Germline lookup yields CDR1 MNHNS and CDR2 SASEGT. The CDR3, as DNA: TGTGCCAGCAGTCCACGGGGGGGGGTAACGGACACTGAAGCTTTCTTT. Translation: CASSPRGGVTDTEAFF.

This rearrangement joins TRBV11-2 to TRBJ1-1; 8 bases are shared with TRBD1. The trim removed 4 bases at V and 4 bases at J, leaving 8 bases unmatched. This CDR3 is 15 amino acids long. Germline CDR1 is SGHAT and CDR2 is FQNNGV. CDR3 nucleotide sequence: TGTGCCAGCAGCTCGACAGGGGTATTAGGCACTGAAGCTTTCTTT. It codes for CASSSTGVLGTEAFF.

This clonotype was counted a few times. V is TRBV5-1 and J is TRBJ2-5; 7 bases line up with TRBD1. Per germline, CDR1 SGHRS and CDR2 YFSETQ. Unmatched junction bases numbered 7, after V lost 4 bases and J lost 4 bases. The length of the CDR3 is 14 residues. The CDR3 sequence: CASSPGQPRETQYF. CDR3 bases: TGCGCCAGCAGCCCGGGACAGCCTCGAGAGACCCAGTACTTC.

This clonotype has a handful of counts. The chain joins TRBV7-9 to TRBJ2-1; a possible D gene is TRBD2 (5 bases). Germline V gene lookup returns CDR1 SEHNR and CDR2 FQNEAQ (reference sequence). CDR3 length: 13 residues. With 5 bases removed from V and 7 bases from J, the gap between germline ends came to 12 bases. Here the CDR3 DNA reads TGTGCCAGCAGCCGTGCGCCGGGGAATGAGCAGTTCTTC. This gives the protein CASSRAPGNEQFF.

This clonotype was found many times. The chain uses TRBV5-1 and TRBJ2-3, with unresolved D. The CDR3 runs 14 residues. Trimming left V 3 bases short and J 0 bases short, with 8 bases between. Germline-derived CDR1 and CDR2 are SGHRS and YFSETQ. The CDR3 sequence is CASSSEASTDTQYF. CDR3 coding DNA: TGCGCCAGCAGCTCAGAGGCCAGCACAGATACGCAGTATTTT.

A few counts support this clonotype. This chain uses TRBV29-1 with TRBJ1-2, with 7 positions matching TRBD1. CDR1 is SQVTM and CDR2 is ANQGSEA in the germline V gene. Germline trimming cut 6 bases from V and 4 bases from J; bases unmatched to any gene: 14. The CDR3 extends over 15 amino acids. CDR3 bases: TGCAGCGTAATCCACGGACAGGCTACTACCTATGGCTACACCTTC. Its translation is CSVIHGQATTYGYTF.

To note about this clonotype: This may be a read error, as it is one base from a much larger clone. V and J are TRBV28 and TRBJ2-1, with 7 bases matching TRBD1. Germline CDR1 MDHEN, CDR2 SYDVKM. The CDR3 length is 15 residues. This CDR3 reads CASTPQGPILNEQLF. CDR3 coding DNA: TGTGCCAGCACCCCACAGGGGCCCATTTTGAATGAGCAGTTATTC.

This clonotype showed up just a few times. The V call is TRBV18, the J call TRBJ2-1; the D is unclear. The CDR3 runs to 13 residues. Germline CDR1 and CDR2: KGHSH and LQKENI. The V end lost 3 bases, the J end lost 9 bases, and 12 bases lay between the germline ends. As DNA, the CDR3 is TGTGCCAGCTCACCGACCCCTACCAGTGAGCAGTTCTTC. The encoded protein is CASSPTPTSEQFF.

This clonotype was recorded many times. The chain uses TRBV12-3 or TRBV12-4 and TRBJ1-5, with D unresolved. Trimming took off 0 bases at V and 4 bases at J, with 10 bases between the two ends. The CDR3 length is 15 residues. DNA of the CDR3: TGTGCCAGCAGTTTAGCGCAGGCGGCTAATCAGCCCCAGCATTTT. Its protein is CASSLAQAANQPQHF.

This clonotype was recorded a few times. The chain couples TRBV5-5 to TRBJ2-3; D may correspond to TRBD1 or TRBD2 (5 bases each). Germline loops: CDR1 SGHKS, CDR2 YYEKEE (reference sequence). This CDR3 region has 15 residues. Trimming removed 4 bases at V and 2 bases at J, with 14 bases between. This chain's CDR3 is CASSAVRGPTDTQYF. CDR3 nucleotides: TGTGCCAGCAGCGCGGTGAGGGGTCCCACAGATACGCAGTATTTT. Variable domain in full (rest from reference TRBV5-5 and TRBJ2-3): DAGVTQSPTHLIKTRGQQVTLRCSPISGHKSVSWYQQVLGQGPQFIFQYYEKEERGRGNFPDRFSARQFPNYSSELNVNALLLGDSALYLCASSAVRGPTDTQYFGPGTRLTVL.

This clonotype was counted at least ten times. The V and J genes are TRBV11-1 and TRBJ2-2; 12 bases agree with TRBD2. The germline V gene encodes CDR1 SGHAT and CDR2 FQDESV (reference sequence). The ends lost 3 bases at V and 1 base at J; junction bases unmatched: 6. This CDR3 comprises 18 residues. The CDR3 coding sequence is TGTGCCAGCAGCTTGGGGCGGACTAGCGGGAAGAACACCGGGGAGCTGTTTTTT. Residues: CASSLGRTSGKNTGELFF.

This clonotype has only a few counts. Just one base apart from a much larger clone, this may be a read error. The rearrangement uses TRBV7-9 and TRBJ2-1; the D gene is possibly TRBD1 (5 bases). CDR3 length: 13 amino acids. CDR1 and CDR2 from the germline V gene are SEHNR and FQNEAQ (reference sequence). CDR3 amino acids: CASSVDRYNVQFF. DNA of the CDR3: TGTGCCAGCAGCGTAGACAGATACAATGTGCAGTTCTTC.

CDR3 bases: TGTGCCAGCAGCTTCGCTAGCGGCTACGAGCAGTACTTC. Its translation is CASSFASGYEQYF. The chain links TRBV7-2 to TRBJ2-7; 7 positions agree with TRBD2. Trimming removed 3 bases from V and 3 bases from J; junction bases left unmatched: 2. CDR3 length: 13 amino acids. The germline CDR1 and CDR2 sequences are SGHTA and FQGNSA.

This clonotype has only a few counts. This chain connects TRBV20-1 to TRBJ2-7; D gene ambiguous. The germline gives CDR1 DFQATT, CDR2 SNEGSKA (reference sequence). The CDR3 is made up of 11 amino acids. V lost 6 bases, J lost 4 bases, and 10 bases lay in between. The CDR3 spells CSAPRIYEQYF. The CDR3 region has the DNA TGCAGTGCCCCGAGGATTTACGAGCAGTACTTC.

This clonotype has more than one count but fewer than ten. V gene TRBV12-3 or TRBV12-4 combines with J gene TRBJ1-5, with a tentative D call TRBD1 (6 bases). V gave up 7 bases and J gave up 6 bases, with 16 bases separating them. CDR3 length: 14 residues. The CDR3 spells CASTDEGGSQPQHF. The CDR3 coding sequence is TGTGCCAGCACCGATGAGGGGGGCTCTCAGCCCCAGCATTTT.

The chain is built from TRBV4-1 and TRBJ2-7; 12 nucleotides agree with TRBD1. Germline V CDR1 and CDR2: MGHRA, YSYEKL. The CDR3 has 15 amino acids. V was pared by 5 bases and J by 5 bases, with 7 bases of the junction left unmatched. The CDR3: CASSARDRGLDEQYF. The CDR3 coding sequence is TGCGCCAGCAGCGCCCGGGACAGGGGGCTTGACGAGCAGTACTTC.

This clonotype showed up many times. At one end, the junction sequence differs from germline, possibly due to a read error. The CDR3 spells CASSPGLAAYNEQFF. The CDR3 nucleotides read TGTGCCAGCAGTCCCGGTCTAGCTGCTTACAATGAGCAGTTCTTC. The chain is built from TRBV5-1 and TRBJ2-1, with D perhaps matching TRBD2 (5 bases). The germline V gene has CDR1 SGHRS and CDR2 YFSETQ. The CDR3 runs to 15 residues.

This clonotype was seen a handful of times. The chain is built from TRBV5-6 and TRBJ2-1, with D possibly being TRBD1 or TRBD2 (7 bases each). V lost 7 bases to trimming and J lost 1 base, with 18 bases between them. The length of the CDR3 is 16 residues. From germline, CDR1 is SGHDT and CDR2 YYEEEE. The CDR3 reads CASGGGTDRSYNEQFF. CDR3 in DNA: TGTGCCAGCGGGGGGGGGACAGACCGGTCCTACAATGAGCAGTTCTTC.

The gene calls are TRBV20-1 and TRBJ2-7, with TRBD2 matching 7 bases. In germline, CDR1 is DFQATT, CDR2 SNEGSKA (reference sequence). This CDR3 is 12 amino acids long. CDR3 in amino acids: CTWSGAPDEQYF. The CDR3 region has the DNA TGCACCTGGAGCGGGGCTCCGGACGAGCAGTACTTC.

Ten or more counts support this clonotype. The chain uses TRBV3-1 and TRBJ2-3; 7 bases are a match to TRBD1. Per germline, CDR1 LGHDT and CDR2 YNNKEL (reference sequence). This CDR3 is 16 amino acids long. The V gene end was trimmed by 0 bases and the J gene end by 6 bases; junction bases not matched to a gene: 9. This chain's CDR3 is CASSQDPDRVTDTQYF. The CDR3 region has the DNA TGTGCCAGCAGCCAAGATCCCGACAGGGTCACCGATACGCAGTATTTT.

The rearrangement joins TRBV7-8 to TRBJ2-3; possible D gene TRBD2, 5 bases. With 3 bases removed from V and 0 bases from J, the gap between germline ends came to 16 bases. Germline V gene lookup returns CDR1 SGHVS and CDR2 FQNEAQ. The CDR3 consists of 17 residues. This CDR3 reads CASSFSAVETSTDTQYF. The CDR3, as DNA: TGTGCCAGCAGCTTTAGCGCCGTGGAAACTAGCACAGATACGCAGTATTTT.

The chain is built from TRBV19 and TRBJ2-5, with 9 bases matching TRBD1. Germline V gene data show CDR1 as LNHDA and CDR2 as SQIVND (reference sequence). The CDR3 has 18 amino acids. Trimming took 3 bases from V and 2 from J; bases not matched to a gene: 13. The CDR3 DNA is TGTGCCAGTAGTATCAGAATGCCGGGACAGGGACAACAAGAGACCCAGTACTTC. Protein product: CASSIRMPGQGQQETQYF.

The chain couples TRBV9 to TRBJ2-2, with D perhaps matching TRBD1 (6 bases). CDR1 is SGDLS and CDR2 is YYNGEE in the germline V gene. This CDR3 has 16 amino acids. The germline V and J ends were trimmed by 3 bases and 1 base, with 13 bases remaining between them. The CDR3 DNA reads as TGTGCCAGCAGCGACTTAACAGGGAGGAACACCGGGGAGCTGTTTTTT. Protein sequence: CASSDLTGRNTGELFF.

This clonotype was observed a few times. V gene TRBV10-3 combines with J gene TRBJ2-5; D possibly matches TRBD1 or TRBD2 (6 bases each). In germline, CDR1 is ENHRY, CDR2 SYGVKD. This CDR3 comprises 12 residues. V lost 5 bases, J lost 7 bases, and 11 bases lay in between. The CDR3 nucleotides are TGTGCCATCAGTCCGGAGGGGGGGACCCAGTACTTC. Amino acids: CAISPEGGTQYF.

In this sample, this clonotype turned up many times. V gene TRBV7-9 combines with J gene TRBJ2-5; 13 nucleotides line up with TRBD2. CDR3 length: 17 amino acids. J gave up 1 base and V 3 bases, and 5 bases lay outside the gene matches. CDR1 and CDR2 from the germline V gene are SEHNR and FQNEAQ (reference sequence). The CDR3 here is CASSFTRLAGGQETQYF. The CDR3 DNA follows: TGTGCCAGCAGCTTTACCAGACTAGCGGGGGGCCAAGAGACCCAGTACTTC.

This clonotype was seen a handful of times. The rearrangement uses TRBV7-3 and TRBJ2-7, with D maybe TRBD1 (6 bases). CDR3 length: 15 amino acids. Trimming pared 5 bases from V and 2 bases from J, leaving 16 bases between. Germline V gene sequence: CDR1 SGHTA, CDR2 FQGTGA. The CDR3 reads CASSLNTGIPYEQYF. DNA for the CDR3: TGTGCCAGCAGCCTCAACACAGGGATCCCCTACGAGCAGTACTTC.

The table lists this clonotype with many counts. This chain uses TRBV6-5 with TRBJ2-1, with D possibly being TRBD2 (5 bases). Germline lookup yields CDR1 MNHEY and CDR2 SVGAGI. V lost 2 bases to trimming and J lost 9 bases, with 14 bases between them. The CDR3 extends over 14 amino acids. The CDR3 loop reads CASSYELGRGEQFF. In DNA form, the CDR3 reads TGTGCCAGCAGTTACGAACTAGGACGAGGTGAGCAGTTCTTC.

This clonotype was observed at least ten times. V and J are TRBV20-1 and TRBJ2-6, with TRBD1 as a possible D gene (5 bases). The CDR3 has 16 residues. CDR1 and CDR2 from the germline V gene are DFQATT and SNEGSKA (reference sequence). The V end was cut by 2 bases, the J end by 0 bases, with 11 bases between. CDR3 nucleotide sequence: TGCAGTGCTAGACAGGGAAAAATCTCTGGGGCCAACGTCCTGACTTTC. The encoded protein is CSARQGKISGANVLTF.